The text below deals with one TCR beta chain. Its antigen is not yet known. Base qualities were left out, and no much larger clone turns up one base away. This record comes from a study of cytomegalovirus exposure and HLA in healthy donors (dated by TCRdb to about 2017). Broadly, across the study: According to an earlier analysis of around 600 of the donors, 200 million or so T cells yielded 120 million or so unique TCR beta sequences and more than 250 Gb of sequence data. Alongside the repertoire data, information on donor age, sex, ethnicity and CMV serostatus was compiled. In addition to the first cohort of roughly 670 subjects, a separate validation cohort of 130 or so different subjects was used. Rather than drawing on any new phenotypic data, the later analysis identified candidate immune exposures from TCR beta sequences and the way those sequences occurred across donors. High-throughput TCR immunosequencing, statistical association of individual TCRs with disease status, and machine learning were combined to predict cytomegalovirus infection status. Typing coverage varied by locus: about 629-640 donors for A, B, C, DRB1 and DQB1; roughly 560 for DQA1; more than 600 for DPA1; approximately 450 for DPB1. The genetic ancestry cluster associated with self-reported Caucasian donors included 81% of the 398 genotyped donors. An early release that covered 640 HLA-typed donors contained about 300 gigabases of sequencing data and tens of millions of unique TCR sequences. To study patterns of TCR occurrence, a later analysis re-analyzed previously published TCR beta repertoires from 666 donors and added high-resolution HLA genotyping. Among several hundred genotyped donors of the cohort, an average of around 250,000 unique TCR beta nucleotide sequences was sequenced per donor, of which roughly 17% were non-productive. An earlier analysis of around 540 of the donors applied high-throughput TCR beta sequencing to assess whether each TCR beta V gene segment acted as functional or pseudogenic. About 5 DR-DQ haplotypes were handled as single units for association and clustering, since linkage in the cohort was strong. Using immunosequencing, the study profiled T cell repertoires from around 680 subjects and related those repertoires to cytomegalovirus serostatus. Every repertoire in the discovery cohort had been generated on one and the same sequencing platform. The study aimed to test whether signatures of past pathogen exposure could be identified by cataloging public T cell receptors. HLA typing covered class I and class II loci at four-digit resolution. In a later genetic analysis, genome-wide SNP genotypes for about 60% of the 666 donors were used, and that subset was treated as a discovery cohort.

Receptor libraries were prepared by the immunoSEQ multiplex PCR assay. The multiplex PCR relied on a mix of 60 forward primers for TCR Vbeta segments and 13 reverse primers for TCR Jbeta segments. A multiplex PCR assay on genomic DNA amplified the CDR3 region of rearranged TCR beta genes. On the Illumina HiSeq System, the amplified TCR beta libraries were sequenced as 87-base-pair reads. The paper's processing steps were these. In a later analysis, tens of millions of unique TCR beta chains were counted across the roughly 670 repertoires, and approximately 11 million of these chains were shared by at least two donors. A nearest-neighbor algorithm error-corrected the raw reads and collapsed the reads into unique sequences, merging closely related sequences to remove PCR and sequencing errors. To assign V, D and J gene segments, CDR3 sequences were aligned to IMGT reference sequences. For a sequence to be retained, at least a six-nucleotide match to both a V gene segment and a J gene segment was required. A rearrangement was called productive if the CDR3 had no stop codons and remained in frame with V and J, and every other rearrangement was called non-productive. Following IMGT convention, CDR3 was defined as the stretch from the second conserved V-encoded cysteine to the conserved J-encoded phenylalanine. The earlier analysis of 450 to 750 of the donors excluded any sequence lacking an unambiguous match to a single V gene segment. An earlier analysis of 587 of the donors classified V segments as functional when productive rearrangements were above 56.7% and as segregating when the standard deviation between donors was above 5%. A statistical classification framework was built for diagnosing cytomegalovirus status from the catalog of TCR beta chain sequences. A later analysis assigned V and J genes by comparing TCR nucleotide sequences with IMGT/GENE-DB human TR gene sequences. In a later analysis, CDR3 sequences and most-parsimonious VDJ recombination scenarios were assigned using the TCRdist pipeline. A later analysis defined each TCR beta chain by its CDR3 amino acid sequence plus V-gene family, and excluded reads lacking a unique V-gene family. In a later analysis, 500 to 650 highly shared, low-generation-probability nucleotide sequences were removed to address suspected cross-contamination and a sequencing artifact. For each public chain, a later analysis derived a clonal expansion index from normalized ranks of inferred template counts within each repertoire. In a later analysis, generation probabilities were computed with a VDJ recombination model fitted to out-of-frame rearrangements, and the resulting probabilities were checked against IGoR. In a later analysis, hypergeometric tests were used to score TCR-TCR, TCR-HLA and TCR-CMV co-occurrence, with a repertoire-size bias correction applied to TCR pairs. False discovery rates were estimated in a later analysis by permuting HLA or CMV assignments 20 times. In a later analysis, co-occurring TCRs were grouped using DBSCAN, with TCRdist sequence similarity added in when clustering inside HLA-allele-positive subsets. For co-occurrence clustering, repertoires with fewer than 30,000 or more than 120,000 public chains were excluded, along with five repertoires with anomalous nucleotide sharing. TCRdb stores this immuneACCESS table with in-frame sequences only. Part of the clones is absent; in the studies checked, under half of the shortfall reflects unresolved V genes, and no reason is known for the rest. V, J and clone size are taken as reported in that table, and D and trimming were inferred from the DNA itself. The sample table shows around 280,000 clones, and 80% to 90% are seen once. Jointly, the top ten make up less than 2.5% of the sample.

In total, over 600 healthy bone marrow donors made up the cohort. Cohort members were all nominally healthy when sampled, although unrecorded immune exposures were likely present. The donor was CMV seronegative and belonged to the group of around 400 seronegative cohort members. Every donor gave a peripheral blood sample, and the peripheral blood mononuclear cells from that sample were used for TCR beta sequencing. The Qiagen DNeasy Blood Extraction Kit was used to extract genomic DNA from the blood cell samples. V lost 5 bases and J lost 5 bases; the stretch between them is 27 bases long. Per the germline V gene, LGHNT is the CDR1 and FRNRAP is the CDR2. From the cysteine through the phenylalanine, the CDR3 covers 18 amino acids. The retained sequence is limited to the CDR3, 54 bases, with the frame set at the first base. Findings and caveats that apply to the study as a whole: Immune exposure information for the cohort was limited to CMV serostatus. A group of highly shared sequence variants was considered likely to be a technical artifact of the sequencing pipeline. In vitro tests confirmed that a few of the cytomegalovirus-associated TCR beta chains recognize cytomegalovirus antigens. Most CMV-associated TCR beta chains appeared to be HLA-restricted in a later analysis, and the HLA associations seemed to be driven largely by CMV exposure. In a later analysis, HLA-associated TCR beta chains showed more clonal expansion and lower generation probabilities than non-associated chains that were equally common. The 87-base-pair reads could not distinguish some IMGT-functional V segments, including TRBV6-2 and TRBV6-3, so those segments were excluded. The earlier analysis of about 600 of the donors excluded about 16 rarely observed V segments, including chromosome 9 orphons, because counts were too low. The classifier was reported to diagnose cytomegalovirus status with high specificity and sensitivity in both the original and validation cohorts. Assigning TCR associations to individual alleles was difficult when HLA alleles, especially DR and DQ, strongly co-occurred. An earlier analysis of approximately 530 of the donors showed that most TCR beta V segments appeared in productive rearrangements either about 87% or about 30% of the time, which broadly matched IMGT annotations. Most TCR sequences were seen in very few donors, while some public TCRs were found in many individuals. A later genetic analysis associated a missense DCLRE1C variant with V-gene and J-gene trimming of TCR beta chains, and an independent cohort replicated the association. Correlated functional status among segregating V segments might reflect linkage disequilibrium, but an unknown experimental factor could not be ruled out. According to a later analysis, parvovirus B19, influenza, CMV and Epstein-Barr virus appeared linked to several top co-occurrence clusters. A further reported finding was that TCR beta sequences accurately predicted the HLA-A and HLA-B alleles for most subjects in the first cohort. A total of 150 or so TCR beta chains were listed by the study as associated with cytomegalovirus. This cohort had only TCR beta chains sequenced, and the lack of alpha or paired-chain data limited which features could be detected. At a false discovery rate of 0.05, a later analysis linked 16,000 or so TCR beta sequences to specific HLA alleles. According to the authors, the approach could potentially be generalized to other disease states and immunological phenotypes. HLA typing was unavailable for some donors at each locus, so association tests used only the typed subset. Presence/absence analyses assumed roughly uniform sequencing depth across donors, an assumption that may not hold. In a later analysis, the rate of TCR association differed among HLA loci, with DRB1 alleles having the most associated TCRs and HLA-C alleles having the fewest. Compared with the roughly 670-donor mean, donors in an Asian-associated ancestry cluster had fewer N-insertions in productive TCRs, according to a later genetic analysis.

The V and J segments used are TRBV12-5 and TRBJ2-5; D gene: possibly TRBD1, on 5 matching bases. The sequencing input was PBMCs. The source of this sequence is a woman younger than 35 in good health and CMV-seronegative. The CDR3 protein sequence reads: CASGPWVFQRGSWETQYF. The sequence in DNA is TGTGCTAGTGGTCCGTGGGTCTTCCAAAGGGGTAGCTGGGAGACCCAGTACTTC.